Listed here is a single TCR beta chain. Its antigen target is currently unknown. No base qualities exist here, and no much larger clone lies one base off it. TCRbeta-specific cDNA was reverse-transcribed from about 500 ng total RNA using a constant-region primer and ProtoScript II reverse transcriptase. Construction of the TCRbeta libraries relied on three nested rounds of multiplex PCR, following a slightly modified ARM-PCR procedure. A final 25-cycle PCR with Deep VentR polymerase added sample barcodes and Illumina adapters. Amplicons of 200-500 bp were gel-purified with a QIAquick gel extraction kit before sequencing. The TCRbeta amplicons were sequenced with 250-bp paired-end reads on an Illumina HiSeq 2500. The published analysis was carried out like this. Quality trimming of reads was performed with Trimmomatic v0.33, and paired reads were merged with FLASH v1.2.11 so that full CDR3 sequences could be recovered. V, D and J germline segments were assigned to the rearranged TCRbeta sequences using MiGEC v1.2.1b. VDJtools v1.0.0 computed clonotype statistics and Shannon-Wiener diversity indices. Except for diversity analysis, only the 250 most abundant clonotypes of each sample were used in subsequent analyses to reduce sampling bias. TCRdb reworked the public reads: Q25 trimming with fastp, MiXCR clone assembly, productive beta chains retained. Rows matching on CDR3 protein sequence are summarized as one entry with the most common DNA and genes. TCRdb, rather than the study authors, made the V and J calls. This sample comprises 300,000 to 350,000 distinct CDR3 sequences, about 50% of them detected only once. Of the sample, 17% is held by the ten largest clones.

This record comes from a study of tumor-infiltrating lymphocytes in primary liver carcinoma (dated by TCRdb to about 2017). The study in broad terms: Between late 2015 and 2016, a handful of patients in China with histopathologically diagnosed primary liver carcinoma had surgical resection. The five patients, three men and two women aged 30 to 69 years, had hepatocellular carcinoma (four) or combined HCC and intrahepatic cholangiocarcinoma (one). Tumors of the five patients were stage T1-T3 N0M0 with maximum diameters of roughly 4 to 10 cm. Samples yielded roughly 3.5 to 7.13 million productive TCRbeta reads; read depth did not differ significantly between tissue types. Across five regions of each liver tumor, along with adjacent normal tissue and blood, the study brought together TCRbeta repertoire sequencing, expression microarrays and whole-exome sequencing. A total of some 35 specimens from 5 patients went through TCRbeta repertoire sequencing, namely 25 tumor regions, 5 adjacent noncancerous liver tissues and 5 peripheral blood samples. Technical replicate repertoires showed high reproducibility, with mean shared-clone rates approximately 0.87 and correlation coefficients above 0.95.

TRIzol reagent was used to extract blood RNA from unsorted whole blood, while the DNeasy Blood & Tissue kit provided the germline DNA. Chronic HBV infection was present in the patients, and the patients were treatment-naive at sampling. Before surgery, roughly 3.7 milliliters of peripheral blood were collected into K2EDTA tubes. Points the paper makes about the study in general: Repertoire overlap was higher between tumor regions (mean roughly 35%) than tumor-adjacent (around 17%) or tumor-blood (approximately 14%) pairs, consistent with antigen-driven expansion. Because sequencing covered only the TCR beta chain and unpaired alpha chains were not captured, true repertoire diversity is likely underestimated. Bulk unsorted samples precluded comparing CD4+ and CD8+ T cell repertoires. The study included only five patients, and the authors note findings should be validated in a larger study. Compared with blood, tumors had a significantly larger share of the repertoire taken up by the top 250 clones (p = 0.039).

This clonotype was sampled from a young woman with primary liver carcinoma and hepatitis B virus infection. The sequenced material came from peripheral blood.

CDR3 protein: CASSAGTSGSYEQYF. The DNA is as follows: TGTGCCAGCAGCGCCGGGACTAGCGGGAGCTACGAGCAGTACTTC. The rearrangement joined TRBV6-1 to TRBJ2-7, with 14 middle bases fitting TRBD2. The germline V gene encodes CDR1 MNHNS and CDR2 SASEGT. Trimming leaves V shorter by 6 bases and J shorter by 3 bases, with the junction holding 4 bases beyond the gene matches. The CDR3 measures 15 amino acids from cysteine to phenylalanine. This entry keeps only the CDR3 DNA: 45 bases, framed from base 1.